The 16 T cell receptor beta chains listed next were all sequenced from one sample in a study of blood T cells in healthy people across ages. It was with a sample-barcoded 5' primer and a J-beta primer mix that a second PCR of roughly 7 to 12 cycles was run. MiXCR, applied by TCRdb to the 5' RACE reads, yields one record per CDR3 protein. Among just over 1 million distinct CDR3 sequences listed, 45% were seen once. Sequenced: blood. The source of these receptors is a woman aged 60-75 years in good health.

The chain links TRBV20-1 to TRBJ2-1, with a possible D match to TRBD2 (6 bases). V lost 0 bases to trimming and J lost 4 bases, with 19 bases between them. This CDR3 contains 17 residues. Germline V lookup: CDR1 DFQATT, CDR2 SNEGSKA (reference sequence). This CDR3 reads CSARDRTPGGGYNEQFF. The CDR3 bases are TGCAGTGCTAGAGATCGGACCCCCGGGGGTGGTTACAATGAGCAGTTCTTC.

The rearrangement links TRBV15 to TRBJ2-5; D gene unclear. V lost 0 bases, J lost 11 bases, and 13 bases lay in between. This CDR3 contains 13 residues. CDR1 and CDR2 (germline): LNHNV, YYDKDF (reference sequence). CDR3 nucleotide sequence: TGTGCCACCAGCAGAGAGGCTGGGTATGAGCAGTACTTC. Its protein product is CATSREAGYEQYF.

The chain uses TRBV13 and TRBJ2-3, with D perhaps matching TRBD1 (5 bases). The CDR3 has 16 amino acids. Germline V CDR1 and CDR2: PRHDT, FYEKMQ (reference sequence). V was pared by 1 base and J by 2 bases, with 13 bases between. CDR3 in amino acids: CASSLEGEGVTDTQYF. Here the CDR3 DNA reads TGTGCCAGCAGCTTAGAGGGTGAAGGGGTCACAGATACGCAGTATTTT.

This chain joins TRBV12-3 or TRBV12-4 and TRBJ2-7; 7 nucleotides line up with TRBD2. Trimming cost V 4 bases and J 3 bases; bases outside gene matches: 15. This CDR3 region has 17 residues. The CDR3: CASSSVGGRLRGYEQYF. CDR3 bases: TGTGCCAGCAGTTCAGTCGGGGGGAGGCTAAGGGGCTACGAGCAGTACTTC.

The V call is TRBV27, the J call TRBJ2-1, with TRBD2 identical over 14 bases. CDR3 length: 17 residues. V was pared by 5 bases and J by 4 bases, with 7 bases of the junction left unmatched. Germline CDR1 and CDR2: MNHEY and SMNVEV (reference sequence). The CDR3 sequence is CASSHRTSGRPYNEQFF. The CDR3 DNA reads TGTGCCAGCAGTCATCGGACTAGCGGGAGGCCTTACAATGAGCAGTTCTTC.

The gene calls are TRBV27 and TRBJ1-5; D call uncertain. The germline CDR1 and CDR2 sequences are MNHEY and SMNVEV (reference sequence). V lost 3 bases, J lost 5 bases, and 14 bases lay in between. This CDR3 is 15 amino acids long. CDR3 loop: CASSFDGPGDQPQHF. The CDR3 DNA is TGTGCCAGCAGTTTTGATGGCCCTGGGGATCAGCCCCAGCATTTT.

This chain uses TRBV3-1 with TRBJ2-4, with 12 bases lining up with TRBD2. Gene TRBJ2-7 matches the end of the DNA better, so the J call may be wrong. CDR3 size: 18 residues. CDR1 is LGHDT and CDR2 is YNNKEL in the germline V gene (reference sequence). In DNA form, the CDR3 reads TGTGCCAGCAGCCAATTTACAACTAGCGGGAGGAGTTCCTACGAGCAGTACTTC. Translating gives CASSQFTTSGRSSYEQYF.

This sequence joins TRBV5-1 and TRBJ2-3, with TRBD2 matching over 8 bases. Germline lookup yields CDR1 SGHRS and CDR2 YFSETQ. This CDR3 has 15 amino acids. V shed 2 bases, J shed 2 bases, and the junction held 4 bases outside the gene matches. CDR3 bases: TGCGCCAGCAGCTTCGGTAGCGGGACCACAGATACGCAGTATTTT. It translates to CASSFGSGTTDTQYF.

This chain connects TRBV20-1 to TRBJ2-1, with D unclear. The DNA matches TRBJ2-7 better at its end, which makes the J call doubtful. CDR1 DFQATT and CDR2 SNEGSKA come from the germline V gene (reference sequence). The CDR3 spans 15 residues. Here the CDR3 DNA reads TGCAGTGCTAGAGATATGACGGGTGCGCCCTACGAGCAGTACTTC. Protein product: CSARDMTGAPYEQYF.

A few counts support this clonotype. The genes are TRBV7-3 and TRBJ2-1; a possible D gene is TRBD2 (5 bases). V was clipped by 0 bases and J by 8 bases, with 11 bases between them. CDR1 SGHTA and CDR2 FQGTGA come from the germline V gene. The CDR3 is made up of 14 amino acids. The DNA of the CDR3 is TGTGCCAGCAGCTTAACGGGATCCGGGGATGAGCAGTTCTTC. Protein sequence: CASSLTGSGDEQFF.

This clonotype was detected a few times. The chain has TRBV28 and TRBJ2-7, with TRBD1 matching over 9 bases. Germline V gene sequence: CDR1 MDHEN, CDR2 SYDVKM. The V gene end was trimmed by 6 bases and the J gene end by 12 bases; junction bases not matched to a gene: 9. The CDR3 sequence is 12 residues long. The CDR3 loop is CASRGPGQGMYF. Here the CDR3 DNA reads TGTGCCAGCAGGGGACCGGGACAGGGCATGTACTTC.

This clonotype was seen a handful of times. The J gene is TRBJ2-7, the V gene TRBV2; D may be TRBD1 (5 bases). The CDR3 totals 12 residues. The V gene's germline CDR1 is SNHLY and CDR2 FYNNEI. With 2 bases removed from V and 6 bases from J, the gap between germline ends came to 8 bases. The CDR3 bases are TGTGCCAGCAGTGAACAGGGTCGCGAGCAGTACTTC. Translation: CASSEQGREQYF.

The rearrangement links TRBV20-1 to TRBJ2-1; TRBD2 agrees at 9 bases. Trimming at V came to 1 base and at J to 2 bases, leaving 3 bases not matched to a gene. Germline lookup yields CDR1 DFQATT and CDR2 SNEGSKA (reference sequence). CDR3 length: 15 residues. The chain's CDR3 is CSARASGRPYNEQFF. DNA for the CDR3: TGCAGTGCTAGAGCCAGCGGGAGGCCCTACAATGAGCAGTTCTTC.

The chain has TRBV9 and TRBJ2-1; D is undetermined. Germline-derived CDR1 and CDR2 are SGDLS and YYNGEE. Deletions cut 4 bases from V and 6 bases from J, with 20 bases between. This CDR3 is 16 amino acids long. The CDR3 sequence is CASSPKARVFGNEQFF. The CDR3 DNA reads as TGTGCCAGCAGCCCCAAAGCGAGAGTTTTCGGCAATGAGCAGTTCTTC.

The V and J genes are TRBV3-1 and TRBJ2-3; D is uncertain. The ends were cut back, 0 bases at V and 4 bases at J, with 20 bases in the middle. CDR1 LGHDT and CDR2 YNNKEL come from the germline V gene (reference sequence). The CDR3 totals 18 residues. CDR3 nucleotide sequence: TGTGCCAGCAGCCAAGATATGGGTCTTATGGACCGTCCAGATACGCAGTATTTT. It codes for CASSQDMGLMDRPDTQYF.

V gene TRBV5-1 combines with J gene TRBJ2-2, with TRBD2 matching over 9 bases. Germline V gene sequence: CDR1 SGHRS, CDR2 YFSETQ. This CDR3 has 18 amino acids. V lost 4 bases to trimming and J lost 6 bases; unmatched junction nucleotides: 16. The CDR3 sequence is CASSPTNLLAGRAGELFF. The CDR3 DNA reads TGCGCCAGCAGCCCTACGAACCTCCTAGCGGGACGGGCCGGGGAGCTGTTTTTT.